The sequence of this T cell receptor (beta chain) was determined in a study of cytomegalovirus exposure and HLA in healthy donors. Study-level results: Analysis was carried out at a later point, and it linked a missense DCLRE1C variant to TCR beta V- and J-gene trimming.

The PCR made use of 60 Vbeta and 13 Jbeta primers. The data were produced by immunoSEQ multiplex PCR, yet TCRdb's version contains in-frame clones alone and is incomplete. The sample gives 150,000 or so clones, about 75% of which show up once; approximately 4.6% is in the top ten. V lost 1 base and J 10 bases, leaving 8 bases between the germline ends. This CDR3 region has 12 residues. The germline CDR1 and CDR2 sequences are SNHLY and FYNNEI. About this clone: The antigen is unknown.

This TCR was sampled from a man aged 18 to 30 in good health and CMV-seropositive. Sequenced: PBMCs. The rearrangement uses TRBV2 and TRBJ1-3; no definite D call. Here the CDR3 DNA reads TGTGCCAGCAGTGAAGGGCCGGGGACCATATATTTT. This translates into CASSEGPGTIYF.